What follows are 10 T cell receptor beta chains derived from one specimen sequenced in a study of T cell changes during pregnancy in multiple sclerosis. Profiling relied on immunoSEQ multiplex PCR, and the TCRdb table lists in-frame clones only, not all of them. The data hold about 99,000 clones, with about 93% observed a single time. The sequenced sample was peripheral blood, obtained after pregnancy. These receptors were obtained from a female donor with multiple sclerosis, enrolled in a pregnancy study.

This rearrangement joins TRBV6-5 to TRBJ2-7, with a possible D match to TRBD1 (6 bases). Germline CDR1 reads MNHEY; CDR2 reads SVGAGI. V was trimmed by 0 bases and J by 2 bases, leaving 11 bases between them. The CDR3 has 15 residues. The DNA of the CDR3 is TGTGCCAGCAGTTACTCGACAGGAGTTACCTACGAGCAGTACTTC. Amino acid sequence: CASSYSTGVTYEQYF.

This rearrangement joins TRBV5-1 to TRBJ1-4, with TRBD1 as a possible D gene (6 bases). The CDR3 is 15 amino acids. Trimming took 4 bases from V and 4 from J, leaving 14 bases between them. The germline V gene encodes CDR1 SGHRS and CDR2 YFSETQ. CDR3 nucleotide sequence: TGCGCCAGCAGCATCAACAGGGAGCTTAATGAAAAACTGTTTTTT. Protein product: CASSINRELNEKLFF.

This clone was picked up one time. The rearrangement joins TRBV27 to TRBJ2-7; TRBD1 matches at 7 bases. Germline V gene sequence: CDR1 MNHEY, CDR2 SMNVEV (reference sequence). The CDR3 sequence is 13 residues long. J gave up 9 bases and V 0 bases, and 5 bases lay outside the gene matches. CDR3: CASSLSEGAGQYF. The CDR3 DNA is TGTGCCAGCAGTTTATCAGAGGGGGCCGGGCAGTACTTC.

The rearrangement joins TRBV5-1 to TRBJ2-3; maybe TRBD2 (5 bases). V shed 3 bases and J shed 9 bases, with 8 bases lying between them. The CDR3 is 11 amino acids. The germline CDR1 and CDR2 sequences are SGHRS and YFSETQ. DNA for the CDR3: TGCGCCAGCAGCTATCCGGGGACGCAGTATTTT. It yields the protein CASSYPGTQYF.

The V and J genes are TRBV21-1 and TRBJ2-6; whether TRBD2, the table's D call, matches the DNA was not checked. TRBV21-1 is labeled a pseudogene. CDR3 length: 15 amino acids. CDR3 protein: CASSKREAGANVLTF. The DNA for the CDR3 is TGTGCCAGCAGCAAAAGAGAGGCTGGGGCCAACGTCCTGACTTTC.

The chain combines TRBV5-6 with TRBJ2-4; unclear D gene. The germline V and J ends were trimmed by 0 bases and 0 bases, with 4 bases remaining between them. This CDR3 comprises 14 residues. From germline, CDR1 is SGHDT and CDR2 YYEEEE. The DNA for the CDR3 is TGTGCCAGCAGCTTGGGGCTAGCCAAAAACATTCAGTACTTC. Translation gives CASSLGLAKNIQYF.

The V gene is TRBV27, the J gene TRBJ1-1, with 12 bases aligning to TRBD1. The length of the CDR3 is 18 residues. J lost 0 bases, V lost 6 bases, and 11 bases had no gene match. The germline CDR1 and CDR2 sequences are MNHEY and SMNVEV (reference sequence). The chain's CDR3 is CASRIFPGQGALNTEAFF. CDR3 DNA: TGTGCCAGCAGAATCTTCCCGGGACAGGGGGCTTTGAACACTGAAGCTTTCTTT.

The J gene is TRBJ2-3, the V gene TRBV11-2; 9 bases line up with TRBD1. Trimming took 4 bases from V and 4 from J; bases not matched to a gene: 9. CDR1 is SGHAT and CDR2 is FQNNGV in the germline V gene. CDR3 size: 16 residues. The CDR3 nucleotides read TGTGCCAGCAGCTCCATCGGACAGGGGCTGGCAGATACGCAGTATTTT. This sequence encodes CASSSIGQGLADTQYF.

The table lists this clone with a count of one. The genes are TRBV4-1 and TRBJ2-7, with 8 positions matching TRBD2. The CDR3 loop spans 16 amino acids. Germline CDR1 is MGHRA and CDR2 is YSYEKL. The ends lost 4 bases at V and 3 bases at J; junction bases unmatched: 11. CDR3 sequence (DNA): TGCGCCAGCAGCCGCAACCCGGGACTAGAGAACTACGAGCAGTACTTC. It translates to CASSRNPGLENYEQYF.

This sequence joins TRBV19 and TRBJ1-5; D not certain. The CDR3 contains 12 residues. Trimming took 4 bases from V and 2 from J, leaving 3 bases between them. Germline CDR1 LNHDA, CDR2 SQIVND (reference sequence). The CDR3 DNA sequence: TGTGCCAGTAGTACGGGCAATCAGCCCCAGCATTTT. Translated: CASSTGNQPQHF.